This T cell receptor beta chain was found in a study of response to subunit inactivated influenza vaccine. General study findings and limits: There was a suggestion from the authors that each seasonal influenza vaccination recruits few new T cells.

Each CDR3 protein gets one entry after TCRdb re-called the RT-PCR reads with MiXCR. This sample has around 760,000 distinct CDR3 sequences, with about 14% found just once. CDR3 size: 16 residues. The V gene's germline CDR1 is DFQATT and CDR2 SNEGSKA (reference sequence). The V and J ends lost 0 bases and 4 bases respectively, with 18 bases between them. This clonotype was observed a handful of times. Its antigen is unknown. The sample in question was PBMCs from blood, obtained around two weeks before vaccination. The receptor was derived from a man in his fifties or sixties who received an inactivated influenza vaccine. The genes are TRBV20-1 and TRBJ1-1, with no clear D. The CDR3 protein is CSARDFSGPRITEAFF. CDR3 DNA: TGCAGTGCTAGAGATTTTAGTGGACCCCGGATCACTGAAGCTTTCTTT.